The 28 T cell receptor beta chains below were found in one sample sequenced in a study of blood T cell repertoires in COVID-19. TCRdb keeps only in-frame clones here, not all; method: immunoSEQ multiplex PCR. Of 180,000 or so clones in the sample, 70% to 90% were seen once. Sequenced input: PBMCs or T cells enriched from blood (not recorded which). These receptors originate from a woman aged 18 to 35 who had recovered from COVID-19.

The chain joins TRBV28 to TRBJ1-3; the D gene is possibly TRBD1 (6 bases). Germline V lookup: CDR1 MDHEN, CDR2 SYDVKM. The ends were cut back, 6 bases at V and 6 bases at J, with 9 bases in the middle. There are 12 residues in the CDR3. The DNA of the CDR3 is TGTGCCAGCAGACAGGGAGTAAACACCATATATTTT. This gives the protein CASRQGVNTIYF.

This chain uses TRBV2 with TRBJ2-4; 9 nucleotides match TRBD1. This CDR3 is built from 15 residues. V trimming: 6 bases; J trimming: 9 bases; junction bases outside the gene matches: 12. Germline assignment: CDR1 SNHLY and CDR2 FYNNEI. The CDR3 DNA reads TGTGCCAGCAGGGCCCGGGACAGGGTCATGGGCATTCAGTACTTC. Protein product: CASRARDRVMGIQYF.

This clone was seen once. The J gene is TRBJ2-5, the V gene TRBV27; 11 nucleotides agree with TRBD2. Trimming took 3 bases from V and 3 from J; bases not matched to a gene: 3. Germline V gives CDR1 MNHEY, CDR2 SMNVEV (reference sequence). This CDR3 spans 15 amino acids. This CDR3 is CASSFRLAGKETQYF. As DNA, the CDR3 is TGTGCCAGCAGTTTCCGACTAGCGGGAAAAGAGACCCAGTACTTC.

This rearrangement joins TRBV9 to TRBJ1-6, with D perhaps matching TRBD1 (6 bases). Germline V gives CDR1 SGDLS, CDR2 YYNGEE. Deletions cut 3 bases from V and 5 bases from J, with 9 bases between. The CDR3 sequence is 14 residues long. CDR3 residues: CASSGTVNNSPLHF. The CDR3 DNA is TGTGCCAGCAGCGGGACAGTTAATAATTCACCCCTCCACTTT.

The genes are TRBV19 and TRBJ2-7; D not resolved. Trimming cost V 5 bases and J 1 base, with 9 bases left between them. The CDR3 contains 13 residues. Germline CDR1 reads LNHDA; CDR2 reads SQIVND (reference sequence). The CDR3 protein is CASSPIPSYEQYF. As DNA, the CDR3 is TGTGCCAGTAGTCCTATCCCTTCCTACGAGCAGTACTTC.

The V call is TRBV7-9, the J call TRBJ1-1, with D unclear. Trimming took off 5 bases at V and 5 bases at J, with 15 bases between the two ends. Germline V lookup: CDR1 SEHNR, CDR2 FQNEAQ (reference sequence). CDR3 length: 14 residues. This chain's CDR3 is CASSLDGRVTEAFF. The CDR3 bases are TGTGCCAGCAGCCTGGACGGGAGGGTGACTGAAGCTTTCTTT.

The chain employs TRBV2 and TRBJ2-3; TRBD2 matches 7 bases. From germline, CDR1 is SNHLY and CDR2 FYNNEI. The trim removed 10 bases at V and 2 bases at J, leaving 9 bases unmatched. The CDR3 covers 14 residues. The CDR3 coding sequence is TGTGCCACCCAACCTAGCGGTACCACAGATACGCAGTATTTT. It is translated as CATQPSGTTDTQYF.

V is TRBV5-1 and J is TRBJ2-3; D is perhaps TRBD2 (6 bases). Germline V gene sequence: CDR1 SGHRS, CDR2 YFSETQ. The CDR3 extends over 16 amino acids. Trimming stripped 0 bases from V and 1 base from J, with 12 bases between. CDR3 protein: CASSLGLAVGTDTQYF. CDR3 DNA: TGCGCCAGCAGCTTGGGGTTAGCGGTTGGCACAGATACGCAGTATTTT.

The DNA for the CDR3 is TGTGCCAGCAGCTTAGTGGGGACTAGCGCTTACAATGAGCAGTTCTTC. Protein product: CASSLVGTSAYNEQFF. V usage is TRBV13 and J usage is TRBJ2-1, with TRBD2 identical over 10 bases. Germline V lookup: CDR1 PRHDT, CDR2 FYEKMQ (reference sequence). This CDR3 contains 16 residues. Trimming cost V 1 base and J 4 bases; bases outside gene matches: 4. The variable domain in full, with the rest retrieved from reference TRBV13 and TRBJ2-1, is AAGVIQSPRHLIKEKRETATLKCYPIPRHDTVYWYQQGPGQDPQFLISFYEKMQSDKGSIPDRFSAQQFSDYHSELNMSSLELGDSALYFCASSLVGTSAYNEQFFGPGTRLTVL.

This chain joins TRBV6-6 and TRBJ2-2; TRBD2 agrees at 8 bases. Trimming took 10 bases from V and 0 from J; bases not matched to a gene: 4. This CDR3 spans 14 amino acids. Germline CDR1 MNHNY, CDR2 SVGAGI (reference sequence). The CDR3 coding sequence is TGTGCCACCAAGGGACTAGCGAACACCGGGGAGCTGTTTTTT. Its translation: CATKGLANTGELFF.

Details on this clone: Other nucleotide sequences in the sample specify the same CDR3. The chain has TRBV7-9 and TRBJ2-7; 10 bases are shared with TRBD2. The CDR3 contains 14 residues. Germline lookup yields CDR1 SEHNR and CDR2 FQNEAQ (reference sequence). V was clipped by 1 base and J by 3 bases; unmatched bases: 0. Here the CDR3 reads CASSLGLAGYEQYF. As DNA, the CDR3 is TGTGCCAGCAGCTTAGGACTAGCGGGCTACGAGCAGTACTTC.

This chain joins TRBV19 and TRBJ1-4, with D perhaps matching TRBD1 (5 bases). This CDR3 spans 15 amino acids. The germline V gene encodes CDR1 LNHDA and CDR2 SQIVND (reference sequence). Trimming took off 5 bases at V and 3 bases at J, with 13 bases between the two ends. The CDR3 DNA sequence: TGTGCCAGTAGTGTCGGACAAGTAGCTAATGAAAAACTGTTTTTT. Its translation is CASSVGQVANEKLFF.

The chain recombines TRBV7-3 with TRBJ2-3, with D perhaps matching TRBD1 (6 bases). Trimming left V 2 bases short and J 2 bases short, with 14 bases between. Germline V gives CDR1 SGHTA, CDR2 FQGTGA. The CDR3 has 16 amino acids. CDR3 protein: CASSLQGTGYTDTQYF. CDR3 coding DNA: TGTGCCAGCAGCTTACAGGGAACAGGGTACACAGATACGCAGTATTTT.

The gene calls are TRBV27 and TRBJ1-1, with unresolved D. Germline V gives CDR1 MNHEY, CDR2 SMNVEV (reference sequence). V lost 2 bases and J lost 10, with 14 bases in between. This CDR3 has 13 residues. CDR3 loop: CASSLGPVSLAFF. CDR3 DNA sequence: TGTGCCAGCAGTTTAGGGCCCGTGTCGCTAGCTTTCTTT.

The CDR3 bases are TGTGCCAGCAGCGAGAAATTGACAGGGACCGGGGAGCTGTTTTTT. As protein: CASSEKLTGTGELFF. The V gene is TRBV7-3, the J gene TRBJ2-2; 7 bases are a match to TRBD1. Trimming took 5 bases from V and 5 from J; bases not matched to a gene: 8. This CDR3 has 15 amino acids. CDR1 SGHTA and CDR2 FQGTGA come from the germline V gene. The whole variable domain, filled in from reference TRBV7-3 and TRBJ2-2, reads GAGVSQTPSNKVTEKGKYVELRCDPISGHTALYWYRQSLGQGPEFLIYFQGTGAADDSGLPNDRFFAVRPEGSVSTLKIQRTERGDSAVYLCASSEKLTGTGELFFGEGSRLTVL.

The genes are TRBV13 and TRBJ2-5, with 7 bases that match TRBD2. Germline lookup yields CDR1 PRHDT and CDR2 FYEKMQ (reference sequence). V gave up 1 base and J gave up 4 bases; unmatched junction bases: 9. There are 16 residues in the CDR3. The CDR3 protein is CASSLAHAGEGETQYF. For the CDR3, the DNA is TGTGCCAGCAGCTTAGCCCACGCGGGAGAGGGAGAGACCCAGTACTTC.

CDR3 in DNA: TGTGCCTGGAGTGTTTTGCTCCCTCCGGGACTCCACACCGGGGAGCTGTTTTTT. It specifies CAWSVLLPPGLHTGELFF. The rearrangement links TRBV30 to TRBJ2-2; D might be TRBD2 (6 bases). The CDR3 sequence is 18 residues long. V lost 0 bases, J lost 3 bases, and 20 bases lay in between. Germline V lookup: CDR1 GTSNPN, CDR2 SVGIG (reference sequence).

This chain's CDR3 is CASSTRQGTVEQYF. CDR3 DNA: TGTGCCAGCAGCACCCGACAGGGTACCGTCGAGCAGTACTTC. This chain joins TRBV5-4 and TRBJ2-7, with 7 nucleotides matching TRBD1. With V trimmed by 4 bases and J by 6 bases, 10 bases remained unmatched. CDR3 length: 14 residues. Germline assignment: CDR1 SGHNT and CDR2 YYREEE (reference sequence).

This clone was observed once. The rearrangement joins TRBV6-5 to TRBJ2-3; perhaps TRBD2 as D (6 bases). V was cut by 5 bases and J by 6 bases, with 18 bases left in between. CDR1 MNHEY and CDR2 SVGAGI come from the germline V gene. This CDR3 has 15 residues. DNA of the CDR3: TGTGCCAGCAGTCCTCCGGGACTCTCCTGGGATACGCAGTATTTT. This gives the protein CASSPPGLSWDTQYF.

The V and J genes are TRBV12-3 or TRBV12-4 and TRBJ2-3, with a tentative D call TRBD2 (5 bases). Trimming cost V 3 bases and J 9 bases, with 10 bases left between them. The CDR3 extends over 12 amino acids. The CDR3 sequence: CASSLSSATQYF. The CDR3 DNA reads TGTGCCAGCAGTTTGAGTAGCGCGACGCAGTATTTT.

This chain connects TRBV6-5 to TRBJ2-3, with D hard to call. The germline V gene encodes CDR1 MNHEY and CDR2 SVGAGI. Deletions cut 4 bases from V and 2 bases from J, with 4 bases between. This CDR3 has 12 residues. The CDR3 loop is CASSLHTDTQYF. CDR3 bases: TGTGCCAGCAGTTTACACACAGATACGCAGTATTTT.

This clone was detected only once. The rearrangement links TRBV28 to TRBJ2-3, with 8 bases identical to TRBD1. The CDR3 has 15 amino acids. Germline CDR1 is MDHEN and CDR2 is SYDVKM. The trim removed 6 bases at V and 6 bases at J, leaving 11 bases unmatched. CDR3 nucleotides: TGTGCCAGCAGCAATAGACAGGGGCCCACGGATACGCAGTATTTT. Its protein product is CASSNRQGPTDTQYF.

CDR3 nucleotide sequence: TGTGCCAGCAGCTCGACAGGTCGCCAAGAGACCCAGTACTTC. It translates to CASSSTGRQETQYF. The chain employs TRBV5-4 and TRBJ2-5; possibly TRBD1 for D (6 bases). V was pared by 3 bases and J by 1 base, with 10 bases between. The CDR3 consists of 14 residues. Germline-derived CDR1 and CDR2 are SGHNT and YYREEE (reference sequence).

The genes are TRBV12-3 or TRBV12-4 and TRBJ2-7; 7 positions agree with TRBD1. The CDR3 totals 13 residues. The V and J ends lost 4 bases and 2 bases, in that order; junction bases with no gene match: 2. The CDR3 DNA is TGTGCCAGCAGTTGGACAGGAACCTACGAGCAGTACTTC. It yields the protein CASSWTGTYEQYF.

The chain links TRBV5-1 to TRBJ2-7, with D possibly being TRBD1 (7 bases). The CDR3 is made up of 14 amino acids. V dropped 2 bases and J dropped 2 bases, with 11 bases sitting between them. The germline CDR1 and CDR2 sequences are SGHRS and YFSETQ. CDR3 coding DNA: TGCGCCAGCAGCTTCGGGGGACAGCCCTACGAGCAGTACTTC. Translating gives CASSFGGQPYEQYF.

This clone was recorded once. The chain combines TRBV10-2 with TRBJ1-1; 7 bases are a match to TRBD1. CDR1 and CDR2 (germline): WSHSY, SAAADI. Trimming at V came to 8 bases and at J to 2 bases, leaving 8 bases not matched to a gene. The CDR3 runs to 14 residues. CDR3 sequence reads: CASEPQGVNTEAFF. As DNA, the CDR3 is TGCGCCAGCGAACCGCAGGGGGTCAACACTGAAGCTTTCTTT.

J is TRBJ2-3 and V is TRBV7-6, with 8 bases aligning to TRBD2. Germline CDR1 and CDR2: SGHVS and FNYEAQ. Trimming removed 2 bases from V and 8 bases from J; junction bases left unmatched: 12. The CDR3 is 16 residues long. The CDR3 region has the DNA TGTGCCAGCAGCTTATCCAACGGGAGGGCCTCAGGTACGCAGTATTTT. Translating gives CASSLSNGRASGTQYF.

The CDR3 region is CASGQGRRSPLHF. DNA of the CDR3: TGTGCCAGCGGACAGGGTCGCCGTTCACCCCTCCACTTT. This chain joins TRBV2 and TRBJ1-6; 8 positions agree with TRBD1. V lost 8 bases and J lost 9; bases outside the gene matches: 6. CDR3 length equals 13 residues. In germline, CDR1 is SNHLY, CDR2 FYNNEI. Combining the CDR3 with reference TRBV2 and TRBJ1-6 gives the whole variable domain EPEVTQTPSHQVTQMGQEVILRCVPISNHLYFYWYRQILGQKVEFLVSFYNNEISEKSEIFDDQFSVERPDGSNFTLKIRSTKLEDSAMYFCASGQGRRSPLHFGNGTRLTVT.